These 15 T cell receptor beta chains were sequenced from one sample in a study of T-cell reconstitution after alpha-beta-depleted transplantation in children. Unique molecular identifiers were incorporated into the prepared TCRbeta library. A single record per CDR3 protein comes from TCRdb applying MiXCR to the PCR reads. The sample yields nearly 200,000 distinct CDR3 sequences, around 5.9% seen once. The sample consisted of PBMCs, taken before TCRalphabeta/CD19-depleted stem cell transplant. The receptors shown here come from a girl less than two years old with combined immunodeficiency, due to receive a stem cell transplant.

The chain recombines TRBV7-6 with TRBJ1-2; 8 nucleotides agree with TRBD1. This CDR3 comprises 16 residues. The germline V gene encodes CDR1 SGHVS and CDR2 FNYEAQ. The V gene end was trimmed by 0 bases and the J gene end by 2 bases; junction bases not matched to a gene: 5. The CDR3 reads CASSLAMAGGNYGYTF. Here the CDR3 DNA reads TGTGCCAGCAGCTTAGCGATGGCAGGGGGCAACTATGGCTACACCTTC.

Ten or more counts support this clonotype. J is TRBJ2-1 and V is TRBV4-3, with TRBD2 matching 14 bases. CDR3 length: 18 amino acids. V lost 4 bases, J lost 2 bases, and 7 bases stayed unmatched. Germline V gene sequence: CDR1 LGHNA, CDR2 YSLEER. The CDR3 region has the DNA TGCGCCAGCAGCCTCGGGACTAGCGGGAGAGGGACCTACAATGAGCAGTTCTTC. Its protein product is CASSLGTSGRGTYNEQFF.

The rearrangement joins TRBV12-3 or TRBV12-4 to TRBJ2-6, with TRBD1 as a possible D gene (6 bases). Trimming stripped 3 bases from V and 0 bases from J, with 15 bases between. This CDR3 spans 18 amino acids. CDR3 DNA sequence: TGTGCCAGCAGTTTCCTGGTGGGGGCCAACTCTGGGGCCAACGTCCTGACTTTC. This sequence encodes CASSFLVGANSGANVLTF.

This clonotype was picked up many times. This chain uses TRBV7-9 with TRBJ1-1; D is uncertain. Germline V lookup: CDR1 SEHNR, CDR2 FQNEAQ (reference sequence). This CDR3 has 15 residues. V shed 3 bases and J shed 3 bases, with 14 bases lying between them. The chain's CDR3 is CASSFEGLIHTEAFF. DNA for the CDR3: TGTGCCAGCAGCTTTGAAGGGTTGATCCACACTGAAGCTTTCTTT.

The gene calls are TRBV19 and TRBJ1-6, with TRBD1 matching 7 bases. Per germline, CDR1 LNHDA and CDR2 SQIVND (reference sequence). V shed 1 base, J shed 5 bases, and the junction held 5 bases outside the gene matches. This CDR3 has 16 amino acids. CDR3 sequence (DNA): TGTGCCAGTAGTATAGTCTTAGGGACAGATAATTCACCCCTCCACTTT. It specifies CASSIVLGTDNSPLHF.

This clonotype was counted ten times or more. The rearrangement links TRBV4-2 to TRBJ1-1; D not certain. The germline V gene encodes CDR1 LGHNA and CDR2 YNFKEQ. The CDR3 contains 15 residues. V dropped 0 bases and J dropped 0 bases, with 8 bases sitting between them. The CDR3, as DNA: TGTGCCAGCAGCCAAGACGGGTACCTGAACACTGAAGCTTTCTTT. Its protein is CASSQDGYLNTEAFF.

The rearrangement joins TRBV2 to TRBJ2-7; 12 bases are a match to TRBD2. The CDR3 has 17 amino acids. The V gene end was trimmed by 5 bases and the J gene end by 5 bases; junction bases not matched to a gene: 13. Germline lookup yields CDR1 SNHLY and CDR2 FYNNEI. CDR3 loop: CASSPLSRLAGVHEQYF. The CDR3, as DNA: TGTGCCAGCAGTCCGCTTTCCCGACTAGCGGGAGTCCACGAGCAGTACTTC.

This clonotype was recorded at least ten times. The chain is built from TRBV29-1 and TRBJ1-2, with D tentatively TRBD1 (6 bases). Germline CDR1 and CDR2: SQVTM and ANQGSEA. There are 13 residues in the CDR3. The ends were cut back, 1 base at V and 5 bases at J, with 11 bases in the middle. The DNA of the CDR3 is TGCAGCGTTGAAGTCAGGGGATCTTATGGCTACACCTTC. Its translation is CSVEVRGSYGYTF. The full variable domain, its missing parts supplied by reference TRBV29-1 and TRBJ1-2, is SAVISQKPSRDICQRGTSLTIQCQVDSQVTMMFWYRQQPGQSLTLIATANQGSEATYESGFVIDKFPISRPNLTFSTLTVSNMSPEDSSIYLCSVEVRGSYGYTFGSGTRLTVV.

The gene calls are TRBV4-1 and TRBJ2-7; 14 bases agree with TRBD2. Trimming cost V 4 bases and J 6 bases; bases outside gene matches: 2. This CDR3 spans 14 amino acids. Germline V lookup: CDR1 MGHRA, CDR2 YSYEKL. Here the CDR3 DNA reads TGCGCCAGCAGCCCGACTAGCGGGAGGGGCGAGCAGTACTTC. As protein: CASSPTSGRGEQYF.

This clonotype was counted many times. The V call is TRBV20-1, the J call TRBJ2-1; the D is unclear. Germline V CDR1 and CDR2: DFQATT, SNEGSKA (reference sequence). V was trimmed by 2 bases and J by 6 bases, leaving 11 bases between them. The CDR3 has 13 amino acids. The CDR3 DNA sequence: TGCAGTGCTAGACTTGTAGCTTTCAATGAGCAGTTCTTC. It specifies CSARLVAFNEQFF.

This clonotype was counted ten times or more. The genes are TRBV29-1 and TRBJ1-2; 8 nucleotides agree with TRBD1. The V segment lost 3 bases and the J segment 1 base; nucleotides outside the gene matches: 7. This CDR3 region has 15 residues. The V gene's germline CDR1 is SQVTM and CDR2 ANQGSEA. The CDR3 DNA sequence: TGCAGCGTTGAGGAATGGACAGGGAGTAACTATGGCTACACCTTC. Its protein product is CSVEEWTGSNYGYTF.

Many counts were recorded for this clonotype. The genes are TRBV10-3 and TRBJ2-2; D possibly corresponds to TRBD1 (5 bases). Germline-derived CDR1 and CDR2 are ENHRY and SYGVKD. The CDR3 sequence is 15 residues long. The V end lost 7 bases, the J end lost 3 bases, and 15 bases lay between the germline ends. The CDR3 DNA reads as TGTGCCATCACGGTAGGGGCGGCTGACACCGGGGAGCTGTTTTTT. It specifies CAITVGAADTGELFF.

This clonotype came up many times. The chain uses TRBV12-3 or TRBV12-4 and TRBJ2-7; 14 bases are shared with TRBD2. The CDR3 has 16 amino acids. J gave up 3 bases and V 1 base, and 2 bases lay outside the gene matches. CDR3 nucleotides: TGTGCCAGCAGTTTAGAAGGACTAGCGGGAGGCTACGAGCAGTACTTC. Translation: CASSLEGLAGGYEQYF.

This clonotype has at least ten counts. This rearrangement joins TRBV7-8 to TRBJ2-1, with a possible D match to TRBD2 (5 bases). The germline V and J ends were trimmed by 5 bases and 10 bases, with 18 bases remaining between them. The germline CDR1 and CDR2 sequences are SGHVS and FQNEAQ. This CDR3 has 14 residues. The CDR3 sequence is CASSPHGDIREQFF. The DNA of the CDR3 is TGTGCCAGCAGCCCCCACGGGGATATTAGGGAGCAGTTCTTC.

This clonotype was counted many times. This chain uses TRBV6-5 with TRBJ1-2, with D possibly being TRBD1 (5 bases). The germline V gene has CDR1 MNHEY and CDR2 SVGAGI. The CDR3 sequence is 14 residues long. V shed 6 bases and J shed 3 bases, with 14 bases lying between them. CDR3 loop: CASRAPGGDYGYTF. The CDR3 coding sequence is TGTGCCAGCAGAGCACCCGGGGGAGACTATGGCTACACCTTC.